Each of the 10 T cell receptor beta chains below was sequenced from the same sample in a study of Ad26.COV2.S vaccination and SARS-CoV-2 variants. Only in-frame clones appear in the TCRdb table, and some are missing; sequencing was by immunoSEQ multiplex PCR. The data contain about 400,000 clones, 70% to 90% of them singletons. Specified treatment: some 19 received Ad26.COV2.S at low or high dose, single or two shots; about 5 received placebo; per-sample allocation not given. Specimens were obtained on day 63 following the first vaccine or placebo injection. The material sequenced was peripheral blood, taken in a trial of Ad26.COV2.S vaccine versus placebo. Every receptor here comes from a person between 18 and 60 years old who received the Ad26.COV2.S COVID-19 vaccine or a placebo.

J is TRBJ1-3 and V is TRBV19; D gene unclear. This CDR3 region has 18 residues. The V gene lost 4 bases and the J gene lost 0 bases, with 19 bases spanning the gap. CDR1 LNHDA and CDR2 SQIVND come from the germline V gene (reference sequence). The CDR3 protein is CASSTTTLKSASGNTIYF. The CDR3 DNA sequence: TGTGCCAGTAGTACTACAACCCTCAAGTCCGCCTCTGGAAACACCATATATTTT.

There are a few counts of this clone. This rearrangement joins TRBV4-1 to TRBJ1-5; 7 bases match TRBD1. The CDR3 has 18 residues. Losses at the gene ends were 2 bases for V and 0 bases for J; bases not matched to a gene: 10. Germline V lookup: CDR1 MGHRA, CDR2 YSYEKL. The CDR3 DNA reads as TGCGCCAGCAGCCAAAGAATGGGTCGGGACAGTAGCAATCAGCCCCAGCATTTT. It yields the protein CASSQRMGRDSSNQPQHF.

This clone has a single count. The chain uses TRBV7-9 and TRBJ1-5; 9 bases fit TRBD1. With V trimmed by 6 bases and J by 1 base, 10 bases remained unmatched. CDR1 is SEHNR and CDR2 is FQNEAQ in the germline V gene (reference sequence). The CDR3 extends over 17 amino acids. CDR3 DNA sequence: TGTGCCAGCAGTCCCGGGCCAGGGACAGGGAGCAATCAGCCCCAGCATTTT. This sequence encodes CASSPGPGTGSNQPQHF.

This chain joins TRBV5-6 and TRBJ2-3; D might be TRBD1 (5 bases). The length of the CDR3 is 12 residues. The germline V gene encodes CDR1 SGHDT and CDR2 YYEEEE. Trimming cost V 5 bases and J 4 bases, with 8 bases left between them. CDR3 coding DNA: TGTGCCAGCAGAATAGGGGCAGATACGCAGTATTTT. Translated: CASRIGADTQYF.

The gene calls are TRBV12-3 or TRBV12-4 and TRBJ2-1; tentatively, D is TRBD1 (5 bases). The CDR3 contains 12 residues. V was cut by 3 bases and J by 12 bases, with 12 bases left in between. The DNA of the CDR3 is TGTGCCAGCAGTTTGGGCCAAAGGGGGCAGTTCTTC. Translating it yields CASSLGQRGQFF.

The chain carries TRBV6-1 and TRBJ1-5; D perhaps matches TRBD1 (5 bases). From germline, CDR1 is MNHNS and CDR2 SASEGT. V gave up 4 bases and J gave up 2 bases, with 24 bases separating them. This CDR3 has 19 amino acids. The DNA for the CDR3 is TGTGCCAGCAGTGGGACTATAAAAATGGGGGTAGCGGGCAATCAGCCCCAGCATTTT. Translating it yields CASSGTIKMGVAGNQPQHF.

The CDR3 loop is CASSLAGVNEKLFF. The CDR3 DNA is TGTGCCAGCAGTTTGGCAGGGGTAAATGAAAAACTGTTTTTT. The chain joins TRBV27 to TRBJ1-4; TRBD1 is a possible D gene (6 bases). Between the trimmed V and J ends, which lost 3 bases and 5 bases, there was a span of 10 bases. CDR1 is MNHEY, CDR2 SMNVEV, per germline (reference sequence). CDR3 length: 14 residues.

This clone was observed a few times. The chain carries TRBV5-4 and TRBJ1-6; a weak D match, TRBD1 (5 bases). The CDR3 is made up of 13 amino acids. Germline CDR1 reads SGHNT; CDR2 reads YYREEE (reference sequence). The germline V and J ends were trimmed by 3 bases and 10 bases, with 11 bases remaining between them. In nucleotides, the CDR3 is TGTGCCAGCAGCTGGGGGGGGGAGTCACCCCTCCACTTT. Translated, it gives CASSWGGESPLHF.

The rearrangement uses TRBV7-2 and TRBJ1-3, with D perhaps matching TRBD1 (5 bases). V lost 6 bases to trimming and J lost 4 bases, with 16 bases between them. This CDR3 is 15 amino acids long. The germline CDR1 and CDR2 sequences are SGHTA and FQGNSA. This CDR3 reads CASSPPGRRGNTIYF. CDR3 coding DNA: TGTGCCAGCAGTCCACCGGGACGAAGGGGAAACACCATATATTTT.

V gene TRBV6-5 combines with J gene TRBJ2-5; 7 bases are a match to TRBD1. Trimming cost V 1 base and J 2 bases; bases outside gene matches: 1. This CDR3 has 14 amino acids. Germline V gives CDR1 MNHEY, CDR2 SVGAGI. CDR3 protein: CASSYYRGQETQYF. The DNA for the CDR3 is TGTGCCAGCAGTTACTACAGGGGTCAAGAGACCCAGTACTTC.